The T cell receptor beta chain under discussion was sequenced for a study of blood T cell repertoires in COVID-19. TCRdb's copy holds only in-frame clones and misses some; the assay was immunoSEQ multiplex PCR. The sample holds about 220,000 clones, over 80% seen once. The CDR3 runs 16 residues. Trimming took 4 bases from V and 7 from J; bases not matched to a gene: 11. The germline V gene has CDR1 MNHEY and CDR2 SVGAGI. The chain carries TRBV6-5 and TRBJ1-4, with 8 bases identical to TRBD1. This TCR derives from a woman between 35 and 50 years old who had recovered from COVID-19. Sequencing was performed on PBMCs or T cells enriched from blood (not recorded which). The DNA for the CDR3 is TGTGCCAGCAGTTCCCTACAGGGGGTTGTTCGTGAAAAACTGTTTTTT. Residues: CASSSLQGVVREKLFF.